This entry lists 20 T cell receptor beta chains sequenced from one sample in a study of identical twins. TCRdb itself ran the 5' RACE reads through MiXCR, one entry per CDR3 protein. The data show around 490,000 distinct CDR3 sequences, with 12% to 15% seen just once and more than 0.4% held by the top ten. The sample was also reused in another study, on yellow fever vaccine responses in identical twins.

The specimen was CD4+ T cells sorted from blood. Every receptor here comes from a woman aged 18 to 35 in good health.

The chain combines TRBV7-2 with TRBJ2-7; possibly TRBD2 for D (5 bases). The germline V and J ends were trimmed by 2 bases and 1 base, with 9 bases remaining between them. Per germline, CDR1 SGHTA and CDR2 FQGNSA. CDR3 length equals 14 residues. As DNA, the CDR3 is TGTGCCAGCAGCTTACAACGGGGATCCTACGAGCAGTACTTC. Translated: CASSLQRGSYEQYF.

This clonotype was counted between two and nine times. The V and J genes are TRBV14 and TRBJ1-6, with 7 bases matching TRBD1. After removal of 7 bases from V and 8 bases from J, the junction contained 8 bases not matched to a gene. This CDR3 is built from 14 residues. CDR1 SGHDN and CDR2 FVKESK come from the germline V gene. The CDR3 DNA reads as TGTGCCAGCACCCGACAGGGAGGGGATTCACCCCTCCACTTT. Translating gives CASTRQGGDSPLHF.

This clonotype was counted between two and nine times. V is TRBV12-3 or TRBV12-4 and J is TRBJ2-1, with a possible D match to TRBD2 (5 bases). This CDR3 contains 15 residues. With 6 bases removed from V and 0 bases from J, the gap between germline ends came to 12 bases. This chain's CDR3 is CASRRDYISYNEQFF. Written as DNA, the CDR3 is TGTGCCAGCAGGCGCGACTATATCTCCTACAATGAGCAGTTCTTC.

CDR3 DNA: TGTGCCAGCAGCTCCACTAGCTCTCACAATGAGCAGTTCTTC. Its translation is CASSSTSSHNEQFF. The J gene is TRBJ2-1, the V gene TRBV5-5, with D perhaps matching TRBD2 (6 bases). The CDR3 spans 14 residues. The germline V and J ends were trimmed by 3 bases and 5 bases, with 12 bases remaining between them. Germline assignment: CDR1 SGHKS and CDR2 YYEKEE (reference sequence).

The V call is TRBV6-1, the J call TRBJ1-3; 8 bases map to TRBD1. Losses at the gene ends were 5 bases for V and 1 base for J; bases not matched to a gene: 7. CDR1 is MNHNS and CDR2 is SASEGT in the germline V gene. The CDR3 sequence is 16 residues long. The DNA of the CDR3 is TGTGCCAGCAGTACACAGGGGGTCGCATCTGGAAACACCATATATTTT. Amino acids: CASSTQGVASGNTIYF.

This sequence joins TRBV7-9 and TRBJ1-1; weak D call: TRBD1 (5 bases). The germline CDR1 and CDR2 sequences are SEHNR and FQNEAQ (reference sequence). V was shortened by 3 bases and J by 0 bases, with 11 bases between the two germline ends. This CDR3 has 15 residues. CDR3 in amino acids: CASSLSGTMNTEAFF. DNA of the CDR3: TGTGCCAGCAGCTTGTCAGGGACCATGAACACTGAAGCTTTCTTT.

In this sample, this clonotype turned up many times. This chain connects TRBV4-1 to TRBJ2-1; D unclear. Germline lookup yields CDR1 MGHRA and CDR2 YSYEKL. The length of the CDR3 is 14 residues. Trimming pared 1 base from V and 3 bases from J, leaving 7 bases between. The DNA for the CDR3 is TGCGCCAGCAGCCAAGGGTTGCTCTACAATGAGCAGTTCTTC. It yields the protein CASSQGLLYNEQFF.

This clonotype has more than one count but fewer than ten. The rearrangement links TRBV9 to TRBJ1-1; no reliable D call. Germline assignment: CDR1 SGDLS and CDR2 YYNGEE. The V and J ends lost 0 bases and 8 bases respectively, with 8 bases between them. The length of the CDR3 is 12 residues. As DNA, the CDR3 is TGTGCCAGCAGCGTAGGTGTGGGGGAAGCTTTCTTT. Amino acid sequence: CASSVGVGEAFF.

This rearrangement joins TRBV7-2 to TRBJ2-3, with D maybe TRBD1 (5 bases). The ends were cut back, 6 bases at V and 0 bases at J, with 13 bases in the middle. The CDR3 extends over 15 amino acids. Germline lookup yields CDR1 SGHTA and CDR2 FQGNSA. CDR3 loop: CASRSQGPSTDTQYF. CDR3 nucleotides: TGTGCCAGCAGATCTCAGGGTCCCAGCACAGATACGCAGTATTTT.

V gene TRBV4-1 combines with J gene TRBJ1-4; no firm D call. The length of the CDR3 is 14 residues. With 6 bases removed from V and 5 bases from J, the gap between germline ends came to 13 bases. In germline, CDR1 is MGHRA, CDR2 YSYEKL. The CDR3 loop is CASSLLGLNEKLFF. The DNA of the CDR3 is TGCGCCAGCAGTCTTCTTGGGCTGAATGAAAAACTGTTTTTT.

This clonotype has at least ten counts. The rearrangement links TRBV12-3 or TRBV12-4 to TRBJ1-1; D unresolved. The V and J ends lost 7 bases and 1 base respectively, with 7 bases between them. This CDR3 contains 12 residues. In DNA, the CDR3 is TGTGCCAGCATCCCCCAGAACACTGAAGCTTTCTTT. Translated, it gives CASIPQNTEAFF.

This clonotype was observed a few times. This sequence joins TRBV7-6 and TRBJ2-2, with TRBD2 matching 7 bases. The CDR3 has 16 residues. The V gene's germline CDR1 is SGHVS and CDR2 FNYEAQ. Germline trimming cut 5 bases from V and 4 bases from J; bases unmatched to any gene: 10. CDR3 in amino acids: CASSPRLALPTGELFF. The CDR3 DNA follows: TGTGCCAGCAGCCCAAGACTAGCCCTACCCACCGGGGAGCTGTTTTTT.

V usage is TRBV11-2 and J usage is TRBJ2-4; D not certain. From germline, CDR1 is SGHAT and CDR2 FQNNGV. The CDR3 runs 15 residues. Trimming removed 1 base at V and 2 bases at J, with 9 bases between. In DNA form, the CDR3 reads TGTGCCAGCAGCTTAGGCCACCCTACCAAAAACATTCAGTACTTC. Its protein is CASSLGHPTKNIQYF.

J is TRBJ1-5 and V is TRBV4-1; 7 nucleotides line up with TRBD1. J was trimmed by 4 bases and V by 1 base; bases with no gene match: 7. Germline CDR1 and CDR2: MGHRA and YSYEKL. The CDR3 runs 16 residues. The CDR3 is CASSQVDRVFNQPQHF. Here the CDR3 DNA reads TGCGCCAGCAGCCAAGTAGACAGGGTATTTAATCAGCCCCAGCATTTT.

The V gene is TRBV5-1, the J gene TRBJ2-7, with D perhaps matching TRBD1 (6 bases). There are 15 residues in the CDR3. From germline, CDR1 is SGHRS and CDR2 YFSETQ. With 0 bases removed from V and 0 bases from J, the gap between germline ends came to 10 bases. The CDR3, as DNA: TGCGCCAGCAGCTTGGGACAGGTTAGCTCCTACGAGCAGTACTTC. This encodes CASSLGQVSSYEQYF.

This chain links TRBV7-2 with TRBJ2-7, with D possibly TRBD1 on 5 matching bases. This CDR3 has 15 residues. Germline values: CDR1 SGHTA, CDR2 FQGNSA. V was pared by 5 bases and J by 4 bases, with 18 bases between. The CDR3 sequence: CASSQGSVGSYEQYV. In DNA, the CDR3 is TGTGCCAGCAGCCAGGGATCCGTTGGATCGTACGAGCAGTACGTC.

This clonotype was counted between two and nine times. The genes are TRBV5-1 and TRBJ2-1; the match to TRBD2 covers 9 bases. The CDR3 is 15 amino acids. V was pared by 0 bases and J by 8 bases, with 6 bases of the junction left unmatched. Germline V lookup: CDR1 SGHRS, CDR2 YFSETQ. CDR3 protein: CASSLVVSGGHEQFF. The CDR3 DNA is TGCGCCAGCAGCTTGGTAGTTAGCGGGGGCCATGAGCAGTTCTTC. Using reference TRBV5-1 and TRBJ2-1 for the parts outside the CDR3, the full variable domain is KAGVTQTPRYLIKTRGQQVTLSCSPISGHRSVSWYQQTPGQGLQFLFEYFSETQRNKGNFPGRFSGRQFSNSRSEMNVSTLELGDSALYLCASSLVVSGGHEQFFGPGTRLTVL.

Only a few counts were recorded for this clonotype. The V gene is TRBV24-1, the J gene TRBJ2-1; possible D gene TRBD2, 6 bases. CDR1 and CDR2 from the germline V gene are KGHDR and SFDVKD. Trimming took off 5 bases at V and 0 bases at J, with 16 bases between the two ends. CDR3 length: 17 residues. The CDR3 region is CATSGVSGGSSYNEQFF. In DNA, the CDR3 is TGTGCCACCAGTGGCGTTAGCGGAGGGTCCTCCTACAATGAGCAGTTCTTC.

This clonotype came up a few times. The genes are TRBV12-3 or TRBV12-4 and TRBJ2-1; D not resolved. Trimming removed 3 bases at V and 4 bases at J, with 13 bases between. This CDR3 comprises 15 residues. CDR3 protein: CASSFVQAMYNEQFF. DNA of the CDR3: TGTGCCAGCAGTTTTGTTCAGGCTATGTACAATGAGCAGTTCTTC.

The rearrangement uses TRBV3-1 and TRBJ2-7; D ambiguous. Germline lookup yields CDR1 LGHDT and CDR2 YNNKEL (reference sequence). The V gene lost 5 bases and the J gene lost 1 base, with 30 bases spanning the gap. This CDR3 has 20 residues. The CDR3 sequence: CASSYSRWVSSAGPSYEQYF. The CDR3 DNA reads TGTGCCAGCAGCTACAGCCGGTGGGTTTCGAGTGCAGGACCATCCTACGAGCAGTACTTC.